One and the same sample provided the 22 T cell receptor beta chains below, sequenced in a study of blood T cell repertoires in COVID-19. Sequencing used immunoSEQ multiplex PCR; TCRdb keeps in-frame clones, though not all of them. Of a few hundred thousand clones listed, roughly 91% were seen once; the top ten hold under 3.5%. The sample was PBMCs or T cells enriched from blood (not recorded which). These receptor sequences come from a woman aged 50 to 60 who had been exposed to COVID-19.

CDR3 nucleotide sequence: TGTGCCAGCAGTGACAGTAATAGCAATCAGCCCCAGCATTTT. This gives the protein CASSDSNSNQPQHF. The rearrangement uses TRBV6-1 and TRBJ1-5, with unresolved D. The CDR3 is 14 amino acids. In germline, CDR1 is MNHNS, CDR2 SASEGT. The ends were cut back, 3 bases at V and 0 bases at J, with 6 bases in the middle.

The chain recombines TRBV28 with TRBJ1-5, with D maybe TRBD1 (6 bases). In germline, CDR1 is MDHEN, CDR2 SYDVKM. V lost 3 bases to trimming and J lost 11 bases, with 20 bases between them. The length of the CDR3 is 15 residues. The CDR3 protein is CASSLSGAQGRAQHF. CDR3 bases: TGTGCCAGCAGTTTGTCAGGGGCTCAGGGGAGAGCCCAGCATTTT.

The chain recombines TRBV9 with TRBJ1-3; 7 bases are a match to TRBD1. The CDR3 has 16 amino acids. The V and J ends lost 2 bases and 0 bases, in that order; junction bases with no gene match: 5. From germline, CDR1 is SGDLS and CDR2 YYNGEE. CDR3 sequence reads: CASSVLTGSSGNTIYF. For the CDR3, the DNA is TGTGCCAGCAGCGTCCTGACAGGGAGCTCTGGAAACACCATATATTTT.

The CDR3 here is CASSNRASGGKETQYF. In nucleotides, the CDR3 is TGTGCCAGTAGTAACCGAGCTAGCGGGGGGAAAGAGACCCAGTACTTC. The V gene is TRBV19, the J gene TRBJ2-5, with 11 bases fitting TRBD2. Germline trimming cut 4 bases from V and 3 bases from J; bases unmatched to any gene: 7. This CDR3 spans 16 amino acids. Germline CDR1 reads LNHDA; CDR2 reads SQIVND (reference sequence).

The CDR3 nucleotides are TGTGCCAGCAGCCGGGTTGATGATACGCAGTATTTT. Amino acids: CASSRVDDTQYF. The V gene is TRBV5-6, the J gene TRBJ2-3; D not certain. V lost 4 bases, J lost 6 bases, and 9 bases lay in between. The CDR3 runs to 12 residues. The germline V gene encodes CDR1 SGHDT and CDR2 YYEEEE.

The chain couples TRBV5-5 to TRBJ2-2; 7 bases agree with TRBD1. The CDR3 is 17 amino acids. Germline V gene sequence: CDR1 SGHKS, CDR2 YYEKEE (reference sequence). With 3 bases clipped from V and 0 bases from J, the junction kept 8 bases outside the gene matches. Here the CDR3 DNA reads TGTGCCAGCAGCTGGCATGGGACAGCAGCGAACACCGGGGAGCTGTTTTTT. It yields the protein CASSWHGTAANTGELFF.

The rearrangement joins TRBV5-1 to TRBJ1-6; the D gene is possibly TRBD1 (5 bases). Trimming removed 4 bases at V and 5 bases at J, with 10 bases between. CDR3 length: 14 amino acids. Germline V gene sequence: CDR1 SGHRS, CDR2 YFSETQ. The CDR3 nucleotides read TGCGCCAGCAGCACCCTGACAGATAATTCACCCCTCCACTTT. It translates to CASSTLTDNSPLHF.

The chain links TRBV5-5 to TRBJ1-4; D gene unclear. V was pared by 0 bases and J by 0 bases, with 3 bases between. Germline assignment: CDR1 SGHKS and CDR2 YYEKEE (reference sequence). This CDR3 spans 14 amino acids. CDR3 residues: CASSLVATNEKLFF. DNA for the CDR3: TGTGCCAGCAGCTTGGTCGCAACTAATGAAAAACTGTTTTTT.

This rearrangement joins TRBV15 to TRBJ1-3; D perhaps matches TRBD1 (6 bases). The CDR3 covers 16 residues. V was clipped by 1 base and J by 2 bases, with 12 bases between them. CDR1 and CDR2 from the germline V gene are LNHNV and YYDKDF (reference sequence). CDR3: CATSRAARGTGNTIYF. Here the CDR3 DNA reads TGTGCCACCAGCAGAGCGGCCAGGGGCACTGGAAACACCATATATTTT.

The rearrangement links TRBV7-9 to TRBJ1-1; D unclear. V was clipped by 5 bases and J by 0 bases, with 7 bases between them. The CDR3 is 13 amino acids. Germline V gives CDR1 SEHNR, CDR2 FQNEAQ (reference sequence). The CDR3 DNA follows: TGTGCCAGCAGCGCCCCAGTGAACACTGAAGCTTTCTTT. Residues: CASSAPVNTEAFF.

The CDR3 DNA follows: TGTGCCAGCAGCTTACCAGGCGCAGGCTTGAACACTGAAGCTTTCTTT. Its translation is CASSLPGAGLNTEAFF. The J gene is TRBJ1-1, the V gene TRBV11-2; D is ambiguous. CDR1 is SGHAT and CDR2 is FQNNGV in the germline V gene. CDR3 length: 16 amino acids. The V end was cut by 2 bases, the J end by 0 bases, with 13 bases between.

In nucleotides, the CDR3 is TGTGCCAGCAGCGTAGGGGGCGCCAACAATGAGCAGTTCTTC. Its protein is CASSVGGANNEQFF. The chain uses TRBV9 and TRBJ2-1; perhaps TRBD1 as D (5 bases). Trimming shortened V by 0 bases and J by 5 bases, and 9 bases separated the two germline ends. From germline, CDR1 is SGDLS and CDR2 YYNGEE. The CDR3 extends over 14 amino acids.

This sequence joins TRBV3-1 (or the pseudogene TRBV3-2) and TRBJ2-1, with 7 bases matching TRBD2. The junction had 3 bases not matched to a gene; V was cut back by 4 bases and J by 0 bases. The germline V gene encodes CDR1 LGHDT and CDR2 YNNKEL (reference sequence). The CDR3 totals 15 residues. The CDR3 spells CASSPSGVSYNEQFF. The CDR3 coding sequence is TGTGCCAGCAGCCCGAGCGGGGTCTCCTACAATGAGCAGTTCTTC.

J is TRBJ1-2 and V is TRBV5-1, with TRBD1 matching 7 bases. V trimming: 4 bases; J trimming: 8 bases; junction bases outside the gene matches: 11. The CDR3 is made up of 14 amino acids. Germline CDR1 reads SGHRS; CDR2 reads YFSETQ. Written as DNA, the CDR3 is TGCGCCAGCAGCCTGGACAGGTTTCCGGACGGCTACACCTTC. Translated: CASSLDRFPDGYTF.

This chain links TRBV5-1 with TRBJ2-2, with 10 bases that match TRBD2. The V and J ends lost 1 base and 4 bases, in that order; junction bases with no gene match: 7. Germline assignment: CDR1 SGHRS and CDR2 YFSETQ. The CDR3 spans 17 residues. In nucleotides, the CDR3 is TGCGCCAGCAGCTTGACAGCGGGGGGGCTGGGCACCGGGGAGCTGTTTTTT. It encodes CASSLTAGGLGTGELFF.

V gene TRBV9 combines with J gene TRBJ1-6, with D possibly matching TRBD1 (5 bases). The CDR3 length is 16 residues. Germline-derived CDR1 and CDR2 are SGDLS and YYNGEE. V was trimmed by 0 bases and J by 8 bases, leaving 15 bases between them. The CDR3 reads CASSVGPQGRDSPLHF. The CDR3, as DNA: TGTGCCAGCAGCGTAGGTCCTCAGGGAAGAGATTCACCCCTCCACTTT.

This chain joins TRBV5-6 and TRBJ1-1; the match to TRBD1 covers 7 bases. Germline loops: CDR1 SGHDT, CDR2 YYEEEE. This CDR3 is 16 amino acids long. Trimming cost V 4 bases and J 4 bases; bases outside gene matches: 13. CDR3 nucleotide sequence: TGTGCCAGCAGCAGGCTGACAGGGCTGGAGGTCACTGAAGCTTTCTTT. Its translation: CASSRLTGLEVTEAFF.

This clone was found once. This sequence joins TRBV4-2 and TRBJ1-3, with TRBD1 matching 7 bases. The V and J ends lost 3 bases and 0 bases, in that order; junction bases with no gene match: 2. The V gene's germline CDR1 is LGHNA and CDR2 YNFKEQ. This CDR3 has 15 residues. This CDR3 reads CASSQDRSSGNTIYF. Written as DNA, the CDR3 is TGTGCCAGCAGCCAGGACAGGAGCTCTGGAAACACCATATATTTT.

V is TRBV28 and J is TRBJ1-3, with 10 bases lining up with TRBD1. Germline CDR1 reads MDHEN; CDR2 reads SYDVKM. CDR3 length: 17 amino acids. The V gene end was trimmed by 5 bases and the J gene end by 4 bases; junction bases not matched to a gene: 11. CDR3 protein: CASSTPAGQGVGNTIYF. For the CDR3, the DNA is TGTGCCAGCAGTACCCCGGCTGGACAGGGGGTCGGAAACACCATATATTTT.

The CDR3 here is CASSVGDTPNYGYTF. DNA for the CDR3: TGTGCCAGCAGCGTAGGGGACACCCCTAACTATGGCTACACCTTC. This chain joins TRBV9 and TRBJ1-2; a possible D gene is TRBD1 (6 bases). The CDR3 runs to 15 residues. Germline CDR1 is SGDLS and CDR2 is YYNGEE. Trimming shortened V by 0 bases and J by 0 bases, and 9 bases separated the two germline ends.

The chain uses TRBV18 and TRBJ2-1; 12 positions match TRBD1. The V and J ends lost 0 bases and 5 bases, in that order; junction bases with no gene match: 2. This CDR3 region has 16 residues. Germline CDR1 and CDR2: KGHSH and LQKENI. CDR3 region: CASSPPGTGGNNEQFF. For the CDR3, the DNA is TGTGCCAGCTCACCACCCGGGACAGGGGGCAACAATGAGCAGTTCTTC. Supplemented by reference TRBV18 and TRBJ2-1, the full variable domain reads NAGVMQNPRHLVRRRGQEARLRCSPMKGHSHVYWYRQLPEEGLKFMVYLQKENIIDESGMPKERFSAEFPKEGPSILRIQQVVRGDSAAYFCASSPPGTGGNNEQFFGPGTRLTVL.

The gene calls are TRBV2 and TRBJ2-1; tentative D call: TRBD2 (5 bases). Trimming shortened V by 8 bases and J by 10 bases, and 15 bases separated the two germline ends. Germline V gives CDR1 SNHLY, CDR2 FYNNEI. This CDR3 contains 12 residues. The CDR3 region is CASRGLGGEQFF. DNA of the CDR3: TGTGCCAGCCGCGGACTTGGAGGAGAGCAGTTCTTC.